The 32 T cell receptor beta chains listed next were all sequenced from one sample in a study of blood T cells in healthy people across ages. Sample-barcoded 5' priming and a J-beta primer mix drove a second PCR of 7 to 11 cycles. TCRdb redid the calling of the 5' RACE reads with MiXCR, one entry per CDR3 protein. Among 780,000 or so distinct CDR3 sequences listed, roughly 25% were seen once. This same sample was also taken into another study, of T cells of mothers and their children.

The specimen sequenced was blood. Receptor source: a boy under 18 in good health.

This clonotype occurred a few times. V and J are TRBV4-3 and TRBJ2-1; possible D gene TRBD2, 5 bases. Germline V gene data show CDR1 as LGHNA and CDR2 as YSLEER. This CDR3 has 15 amino acids. V lost 4 bases and J 8 bases, leaving 18 bases between the germline ends. The CDR3 spells CASSPRASGLDEQFF. The CDR3 bases are TGCGCCAGCAGCCCCCGGGCGAGCGGCCTCGATGAGCAGTTCTTC.

This clonotype was seen only a few times. The chain uses TRBV2 and TRBJ2-7; D gene ambiguous. Per the germline V gene, CDR1 is SNHLY and CDR2 is FYNNEI. The CDR3 spans 14 residues. The V end was cut by 3 bases, the J end by 2 bases, with 11 bases between. The CDR3 protein is CASSDGLYAYEQYF. The DNA of the CDR3 is TGTGCCAGCAGTGACGGGTTGTACGCCTACGAGCAGTACTTC. Variable domain in full (rest from reference TRBV2 and TRBJ2-7): EPEVTQTPSHQVTQMGQEVILRCVPISNHLYFYWYRQILGQKVEFLVSFYNNEISEKSEIFDDQFSVERPDGSNFTLKIRSTKLEDSAMYFCASSDGLYAYEQYFGPGTRLTVT.

The V call is TRBV7-2, the J call TRBJ2-7, with 12 bases matching TRBD2. Germline CDR1 reads SGHTA; CDR2 reads FQGNSA. V shed 1 base and J 6 bases; nucleotides not matched to a gene: 1. The CDR3 is made up of 14 amino acids. The CDR3 region has the DNA TGTGCCAGCAGCTTAGAGACTAGCGGGAGCGAGCAGTACTTC. Translation: CASSLETSGSEQYF.

The J gene is TRBJ2-1, the V gene TRBV6-5, with D hard to call. In germline, CDR1 is MNHEY, CDR2 SVGAGI. Between the trimmed V and J ends, which lost 2 bases and 5 bases, there was a span of 10 bases. The CDR3 runs 14 residues. The CDR3 sequence: CASSYRAPNNEQFF. The DNA of the CDR3 is TGTGCCAGCAGTTACCGGGCCCCAAACAATGAGCAGTTCTTC.

This clonotype was counted once. The V gene is TRBV27, the J gene TRBJ2-3, with TRBD2 identical over 14 bases. Trimming cost V 4 bases and J 6 bases; bases outside gene matches: 3. This CDR3 spans 15 amino acids. Germline lookup yields CDR1 MNHEY and CDR2 SMNVEV (reference sequence). DNA for the CDR3: TGTGCCAGCAGTTCCAGACTAGCGGGAGGGGATACGCAGTATTTT. Protein: CASSSRLAGGDTQYF.

This clonotype was detected only once. The V call is TRBV20-1, the J call TRBJ2-7, with D possibly called TRBD1 or TRBD2 (5 bases each). Germline values: CDR1 DFQATT, CDR2 SNEGSKA (reference sequence). The V and J ends lost 1 base and 6 bases respectively, with 16 bases between them. The CDR3 sequence is 14 residues long. The CDR3 loop is CSARAGTTFFEQYF. In nucleotides, the CDR3 is TGCAGTGCTAGAGCCGGGACCACCTTCTTCGAGCAGTACTTC.

This clonotype was seen a few times. The chain combines TRBV29-1 with TRBJ2-7; D is perhaps TRBD1 (5 bases). Germline V gene lookup returns CDR1 SQVTM and CDR2 ANQGSEA. Trimming pared 4 bases from V and 1 base from J, leaving 11 bases between. The CDR3 runs 13 residues. The CDR3 nucleotides read TGCAGCGTTGGCTGGGCAGGGTCCTACGAGCAGTACTTC. Amino acids: CSVGWAGSYEQYF.

V gene TRBV7-9 combines with J gene TRBJ2-6; 9 positions match TRBD1. Germline V gene sequence: CDR1 SEHNR, CDR2 FQNEAQ (reference sequence). The V segment lost 1 base and the J segment 1 base; nucleotides outside the gene matches: 8. CDR3 length: 19 amino acids. CDR3 nucleotides: TGTGCCAGCAGCTTAGTATCACAGGGGGCGAGGTCTGGGGCCAACGTCCTGACTTTC. Protein: CASSLVSQGARSGANVLTF. The full variable domain, its missing parts supplied by reference TRBV7-9 and TRBJ2-6, is DTGVSQNPRHKITKRGQNVTFRCDPISEHNRLYWYRQTLGQGPEFLTYFQNEAQLEKSRLLSDRFSAERPKGSFSTLEIQRTEQGDSAMYLCASSLVSQGARSGANVLTFGAGSRLTVL.

Concerning this clonotype: The junction departs from the called germline gene at one end, perhaps through a read error. The chain joins TRBV7-9 to TRBJ2-5, with TRBD2 matching 8 bases. The end of the DNA fits TRBJ2-7 better, so the J call may be wrong. CDR3 length equals 14 residues. From germline, CDR1 is SEHNR and CDR2 FQNEAQ (reference sequence). The DNA for the CDR3 is TGTACCAGCAGCGAGGGACTAGAAACCTACGAGCAGTACTTC. It specifies CTSSEGLETYEQYF.

The J gene is TRBJ1-3, the V gene TRBV11-2, with a weak D call TRBD1 (5 bases). V dropped 8 bases and J dropped 1 base, with 18 bases sitting between them. Germline CDR1 reads SGHAT; CDR2 reads FQNNGV. The CDR3 loop spans 16 amino acids. CDR3 amino acids: CASEPGDLASGNTIYF. DNA of the CDR3: TGTGCCAGCGAACCGGGGGATTTGGCTTCTGGAAACACCATATATTTT. Looking up the rest from reference TRBV11-2 and TRBJ1-3 gives the full variable domain: EAGVAQSPRYKIIEKRQSVAFWCNPISGHATLYWYQQILGQGPKLLIQFQNNGVVDDSQLPKDRFSAERLKGVDSTLKIQPAKLEDSAVYLCASEPGDLASGNTIYFGEGSWLTVV.

This clonotype was detected a few times. V usage is TRBV28 and J usage is TRBJ2-7, with 9 nucleotides matching TRBD1. Germline trimming cut 6 bases from V and 5 bases from J; bases unmatched to any gene: 11. This CDR3 spans 15 amino acids. Per germline, CDR1 MDHEN and CDR2 SYDVKM. The CDR3: CASSFRTGGWDEQYF. CDR3 nucleotide sequence: TGTGCCAGCAGCTTTAGAACAGGGGGCTGGGACGAGCAGTACTTC.

J is TRBJ2-3 and V is TRBV29-1; D remains unclear. CDR1 SQVTM and CDR2 ANQGSEA come from the germline V gene. V was shortened by 6 bases and J by 2 bases, with 12 bases between the two germline ends. The CDR3 is made up of 13 amino acids. In nucleotides, the CDR3 is TGCAGCGTCGGCCTCCCCTTCACAGATACGCAGTATTTT. Translation: CSVGLPFTDTQYF.

This clonotype has only a few counts. The chain has TRBV15 and TRBJ1-4; D might be TRBD1 (5 bases). Germline V gives CDR1 LNHNV, CDR2 YYDKDF (reference sequence). The CDR3 loop spans 15 amino acids. The V and J ends lost 3 bases and 8 bases respectively, with 16 bases between them. The CDR3 region has the DNA TGTGCCACCAGCAGCGGAGGGGTTGGATGGGAAAAACTGTTTTTT. Residues: CATSSGGVGWEKLFF.

In this sample, this clonotype turned up a few times. The chain uses TRBV29-1 and TRBJ2-1, with D perhaps TRBD1 (6 bases). V lost 7 bases and J 0 bases, leaving 10 bases between the germline ends. Germline CDR1 reads SQVTM; CDR2 reads ANQGSEA. There are 13 residues in the CDR3. The chain's CDR3 is CSGQDLSYNEQFF. The CDR3 nucleotides are TGCAGCGGACAGGACCTCTCCTACAATGAGCAGTTCTTC.

This chain links TRBV27 with TRBJ2-6; D is undetermined. This CDR3 is built from 15 residues. Looked up from germline, CDR1 is MNHEY and CDR2 is SMNVEV (reference sequence). V was clipped by 5 bases and J by 0 bases, with 8 bases between them. CDR3 nucleotide sequence: TGTGCCAGCAGTCATAGAGACTCTGGGGCCAACGTCCTGACTTTC. It codes for CASSHRDSGANVLTF.

This clonotype appeared a few times. The V gene is TRBV6-5, the J gene TRBJ2-5; the D gene is possibly TRBD2 (5 bases). Trimming cost V 0 bases and J 0 bases, with 8 bases left between them. Germline values: CDR1 MNHEY, CDR2 SVGAGI. There are 15 residues in the CDR3. The CDR3 DNA reads as TGTGCCAGCAGTTACTCTTCGGGAAACCAAGAGACCCAGTACTTC. It is translated as CASSYSSGNQETQYF.

This clonotype has ten or more counts. The rearrangement joins TRBV18 to TRBJ2-5; D is undetermined. Between the trimmed V and J ends, which lost 3 bases and 4 bases, there was a span of 12 bases. In germline, CDR1 is KGHSH, CDR2 LQKENI. This CDR3 is 14 amino acids long. The CDR3 DNA is TGTGCCAGCTCACCGTCGCAGCCGAGAGAGACCCAGTACTTC. Protein: CASSPSQPRETQYF.

V usage is TRBV7-2 and J usage is TRBJ1-2, with D possibly matching TRBD1 (5 bases). Deletions cut 3 bases from V and 2 bases from J, with 19 bases between. From germline, CDR1 is SGHTA and CDR2 FQGNSA. This CDR3 is 17 amino acids long. This chain's CDR3 is CASSLRDGSLGNYGYTF. In nucleotides, the CDR3 is TGTGCCAGCAGCTTGAGGGACGGCTCGTTGGGGAACTATGGCTACACCTTC.

This clonotype was seen only a few times. This chain links TRBV20-1 with TRBJ2-5, with a possible D match to TRBD2 (6 bases). The CDR3 spans 15 residues. Germline CDR1 is DFQATT and CDR2 is SNEGSKA (reference sequence). V was cut by 1 base and J by 2 bases, with 14 bases left in between. CDR3 sequence (DNA): TGCAGTGCTAGAGGTAGTATTCGGGGGCAAGAGACCCAGTACTTC. Residues: CSARGSIRGQETQYF.

Comment on this clonotype: The junction departs from the called germline gene at one end, perhaps through a read error. J is TRBJ2-5 and V is TRBV20-1, with D perhaps being TRBD1 or TRBD2 (6 bases each). The DNA end is more similar to TRBJ2-1, so the J call may be wrong. Germline lookup yields CDR1 DFQATT and CDR2 SNEGSKA (reference sequence). The CDR3 has 14 amino acids. As DNA, the CDR3 is TGCAGTGCTAGATCCGGGGGCTTCTACGATGAGCAGTTCTTC. Translating it yields CSARSGGFYDEQFF.

This clonotype has just a few counts. The chain combines TRBV11-2 with TRBJ2-7; 8 nucleotides align to TRBD2. J lost 3 bases, V lost 7 bases, and 11 bases had no gene match. The CDR3 extends over 15 amino acids. CDR1 SGHAT and CDR2 FQNNGV come from the germline V gene. CDR3 DNA: TGTGCCAGCACCGCTGGGAGCGGGAGTTTCTACGAGCAGTACTTC. It translates to CASTAGSGSFYEQYF.

This clonotype was seen a handful of times. This chain connects TRBV20-1 to TRBJ2-2; D not resolved. Trimming took 1 base from V and 5 from J, leaving 8 bases between them. This CDR3 comprises 13 residues. Germline CDR1 is DFQATT and CDR2 is SNEGSKA (reference sequence). The CDR3 protein is CSARAPWTGELFF. In nucleotides, the CDR3 is TGCAGTGCTAGAGCCCCATGGACCGGGGAGCTGTTTTTT.

V usage is TRBV6-2 or TRBV6-3 and J usage is TRBJ2-5; maybe TRBD1 (5 bases). CDR3 length: 15 amino acids. Germline values: CDR1 MNHEY, CDR2 SVGEGT. Trimming pared 0 bases from V and 0 bases from J, leaving 8 bases between. This chain's CDR3 is CASSYSRADQETQYF. The CDR3 DNA is TGTGCCAGCAGTTACTCCAGGGCGGACCAAGAGACCCAGTACTTC.

The sample holds a few counts of this clonotype. The chain couples TRBV27 to TRBJ2-7, with 8 positions matching TRBD1. This CDR3 comprises 13 residues. Germline lookup yields CDR1 MNHEY and CDR2 SMNVEV (reference sequence). With V trimmed by 6 bases and J by 3 bases, 4 bases remained unmatched. CDR3 bases: TGTGCCAGCAGAAGAGGGACAGGCTACGAGCAGTACTTC. This codes for CASRRGTGYEQYF.

This clonotype was seen a handful of times. The chain has TRBV4-1 and TRBJ2-7; no clear D gene. This CDR3 is 14 amino acids long. Per the germline V gene, CDR1 is MGHRA and CDR2 is YSYEKL. V shed 2 bases and J shed 0 bases, with 8 bases lying between them. The CDR3 coding sequence is TGCGCCAGCAGCCAAAAGATAGGCTCCTACGAGCAGTACTTC. This translates into CASSQKIGSYEQYF.

There are a few counts of this clonotype. The chain joins TRBV4-3 to TRBJ2-7; D gene ambiguous. CDR1 is LGHNA, CDR2 YSLEER, per germline. The CDR3 covers 14 residues. The V and J ends lost 4 bases and 6 bases respectively, with 16 bases between them. The CDR3 is CASSLGQEVGEQYF. DNA for the CDR3: TGCGCCAGCAGCCTCGGGCAAGAGGTAGGCGAGCAGTACTTC.

This clonotype has a handful of counts. The J gene is TRBJ2-5, the V gene TRBV20-1; the match to TRBD2 covers 12 bases. Trimming removed 5 bases from V and 0 bases from J; junction bases left unmatched: 4. The germline gives CDR1 DFQATT, CDR2 SNEGSKA (reference sequence). CDR3 length: 15 residues. CDR3 in DNA: TGCAGTGCTGTTAGACTAGCGGGAGACCAAGAGACCCAGTACTTC. This codes for CSAVRLAGDQETQYF.

V gene TRBV5-1 combines with J gene TRBJ2-7; 7 bases map to TRBD1. The CDR3 has 19 amino acids. Germline CDR1 and CDR2: SGHRS and YFSETQ. Trimming took 9 bases from V and 0 from J; bases not matched to a gene: 24. The CDR3 DNA reads as TGCGCCAAGGGGTGGTGGTCCGACAGGGAAGACCCTAGCTCCTACGAGCAGTACTTC. This encodes CAKGWWSDREDPSSYEQYF.

This clonotype was seen once. The V and J genes are TRBV19 and TRBJ2-5; 7 bases are a match to TRBD1. The DNA end lines up better with TRBJ2-1; the J call may be wrong. Germline CDR1 and CDR2: LNHDA and SQIVND (reference sequence). The CDR3 loop spans 15 amino acids. CDR3 DNA sequence: TGTGCCAGTAGTATGACAGGGAGCGCCTACAATGAGCAGTTCTTC. It is translated as CASSMTGSAYNEQFF.

V usage is TRBV20-1 and J usage is TRBJ2-3; TRBD2 aligns across 9 bases. There are 14 residues in the CDR3. Losses at the gene ends were 7 bases for V and 5 bases for J; bases not matched to a gene: 10. Germline-derived CDR1 and CDR2 are DFQATT and SNEGSKA (reference sequence). CDR3 sequence reads: CSGNSGGKGDTQYF. The CDR3 DNA is TGCAGTGGAAATAGCGGGGGAAAGGGAGATACGCAGTATTTT.

The rearrangement uses TRBV20-1 and TRBJ2-7, with a possible D match to TRBD1 (6 bases). The V end lost 3 bases, the J end lost 3 bases, and 18 bases lay between the germline ends. The germline V gene encodes CDR1 DFQATT and CDR2 SNEGSKA (reference sequence). The CDR3 covers 15 residues. This CDR3 is CSASHEWDTYYEQYF. CDR3 nucleotide sequence: TGCAGTGCTAGTCATGAATGGGACACCTACTACGAGCAGTACTTC.

This rearrangement joins TRBV9 to TRBJ1-6, with a tentative D call TRBD1 (6 bases). V was clipped by 4 bases and J by 6 bases, with 17 bases between them. Germline V CDR1 and CDR2: SGDLS, YYNGEE. The CDR3 is 16 amino acids. The CDR3 DNA reads as TGTGCCAGCAGCCAACTCCCGGACAGTCGTAATTCACCCCTCCACTTT. This codes for CASSQLPDSRNSPLHF. Combining the CDR3 with reference TRBV9 and TRBJ1-6 gives the whole variable domain DSGVTQTPKHLITATGQRVTLRCSPRSGDLSVYWYQQSLDQGLQFLIQYYNGEERAKGNILERFSAQQFPDLHSELNLSSLELGDSALYFCASSQLPDSRNSPLHFGNGTRLTVT.